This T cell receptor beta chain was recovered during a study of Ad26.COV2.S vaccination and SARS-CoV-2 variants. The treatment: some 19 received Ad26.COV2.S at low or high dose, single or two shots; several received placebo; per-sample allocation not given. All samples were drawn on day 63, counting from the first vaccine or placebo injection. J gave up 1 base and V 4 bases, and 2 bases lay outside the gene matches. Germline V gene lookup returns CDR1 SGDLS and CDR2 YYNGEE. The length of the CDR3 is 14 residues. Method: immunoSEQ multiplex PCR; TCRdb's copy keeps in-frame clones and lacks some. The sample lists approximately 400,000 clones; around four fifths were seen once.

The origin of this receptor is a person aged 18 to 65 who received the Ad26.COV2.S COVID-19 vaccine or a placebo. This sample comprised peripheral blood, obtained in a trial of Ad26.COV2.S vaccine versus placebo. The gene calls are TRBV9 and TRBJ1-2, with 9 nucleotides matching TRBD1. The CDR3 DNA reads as TGTGCCAGCAGCAACAGGGGGCTTAACTATGGCTACACCTTC. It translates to CASSNRGLNYGYTF.